These 25 T cell receptor beta chains share one sample of origin, sequenced in a study of control samples from healthy donors and cancer patients. Libraries were prepared by immunoSEQ multiplex PCR; TCRdb keeps only in-frame clonotypes and omits some of them. This table has 61,000 or so clones, around 89% appearing once. Sequencing input: PBMCs. Receptors originate from a man aged 55 to 70 with colorectal cancer.

The rearrangement uses TRBV5-1 and TRBJ2-5; 8 bases agree with TRBD2. Trimming at V came to 1 base and at J to 7 bases, leaving 12 bases not matched to a gene. The CDR3 loop spans 16 amino acids. The germline gives CDR1 SGHRS, CDR2 YFSETQ. The CDR3 here is CASSLQAAGGVGTQYF. CDR3 coding DNA: TGCGCCAGCAGCTTGCAGGCGGCGGGGGGAGTTGGGACCCAGTACTTC.

The rearrangement uses TRBV14 and TRBJ2-4; no clear D gene. Trimming shortened V by 0 bases and J by 0 bases, and 15 bases separated the two germline ends. Germline values: CDR1 SGHDN, CDR2 FVKESK. The CDR3 loop spans 18 amino acids. In nucleotides, the CDR3 is TGTGCCAGCAGCCAAGATCAGAGGCAAGGCCTAGCCAAAAACATTCAGTACTTC. This translates into CASSQDQRQGLAKNIQYF.

This clone was picked up a small number of times. The chain joins TRBV3-1 (or the pseudogene TRBV3-2) to TRBJ1-2; D remains unclear. The V gene's germline CDR1 is LGHDT and CDR2 YNNKEL (reference sequence). V gave up 1 base and J gave up 11 bases, with 11 bases separating them. The CDR3 length is 12 residues. The chain's CDR3 is CASSQGLGGYTF. CDR3 bases: TGTGCCAGCAGCCAAGGTCTCGGCGGGTACACCTTC.

V is TRBV10-2 and J is TRBJ1-5; D remains unclear. Trimming stripped 6 bases from V and 2 bases from J, with 8 bases between. This CDR3 contains 13 residues. CDR1 is WSHSY and CDR2 is SAAADI in the germline V gene. CDR3 nucleotides: TGCGCCAGCAGGGACGCAGGCAATCAGCCCCAGCATTTT. It specifies CASRDAGNQPQHF.

This chain joins TRBV11-2 and TRBJ2-1, with 9 bases that match TRBD1. CDR3 size: 15 residues. Germline V lookup: CDR1 SGHAT, CDR2 FQNNGV. V lost 3 bases, J lost 2 bases, and 2 bases stayed unmatched. CDR3 loop: CASSLDRGPYNEQFF. The CDR3 region has the DNA TGTGCCAGCAGCTTGGACAGGGGCCCCTACAATGAGCAGTTCTTC. Full variable domain (missing parts from reference TRBV11-2 and TRBJ2-1): EAGVAQSPRYKIIEKRQSVAFWCNPISGHATLYWYQQILGQGPKLLIQFQNNGVVDDSQLPKDRFSAERLKGVDSTLKIQPAKLEDSAVYLCASSLDRGPYNEQFFGPGTRLTVL.

This clone appeared a single time. This chain connects TRBV11-2 to TRBJ1-2, with D perhaps matching TRBD1 (6 bases). The CDR3 is made up of 15 amino acids. Germline V gene sequence: CDR1 SGHAT, CDR2 FQNNGV. V lost 1 base to trimming and J lost 8 bases, with 17 bases between them. The CDR3 protein is CASSLGGRGYEGYTF. The CDR3 DNA reads TGTGCCAGCAGCTTAGGGGGCAGGGGATACGAGGGCTACACCTTC.

The V call is TRBV12-5, the J call TRBJ1-4, with D uncertain. The germline V and J ends were trimmed by 1 base and 7 bases, with 4 bases remaining between them. The CDR3 sequence is 12 residues long. CDR1 is LGHNT, CDR2 FRNRAP, per germline. CDR3 sequence (DNA): TGTGCTAGTGGTTTGGGCCCTGAAAAACTGTTTTTT. Its translation: CASGLGPEKLFF.

This clone was recorded only once. The chain has TRBV6-5 and TRBJ2-7; 11 bases align to TRBD1. There are 15 residues in the CDR3. V lost 7 bases, J lost 1 base, and 6 bases stayed unmatched. From germline, CDR1 is MNHEY and CDR2 SVGAGI. The CDR3 reads CASTAWDRGSYEQYF. The CDR3 nucleotides are TGTGCCAGCACCGCCTGGGACAGGGGGTCCTACGAGCAGTACTTC.

This chain joins TRBV4-2 and TRBJ2-7; D is perhaps TRBD1 or TRBD2 (6 bases each). Germline loops: CDR1 LGHNA, CDR2 YNFKEQ. V was cut by 2 bases and J by 1 base, with 18 bases left in between. The CDR3 is 17 residues long. The CDR3 loop reads CASSQNLQGAGSYEQYF. CDR3 bases: TGTGCCAGCAGCCAAAACTTACAGGGTGCGGGATCCTACGAGCAGTACTTC.

The chain joins TRBV28 to TRBJ2-7; maybe TRBD1 (6 bases). V shed 5 bases and J shed 3 bases, with 8 bases lying between them. There are 12 residues in the CDR3. Germline values: CDR1 MDHEN, CDR2 SYDVKM. Here the CDR3 reads CASSRQDYEQYF. The CDR3 DNA sequence: TGTGCCAGCAGTAGACAGGACTACGAGCAGTACTTC.

The gene calls are TRBV5-5 and TRBJ1-2; D remains unclear. From germline, CDR1 is SGHKS and CDR2 YYEKEE (reference sequence). V was pared by 4 bases and J by 8 bases, with 24 bases between. The CDR3 extends over 16 amino acids. The CDR3 sequence is CASSLSPSVIWGGYTF. The CDR3 coding sequence is TGTGCCAGCAGCCTCTCCCCCTCAGTAATATGGGGAGGCTACACCTTC.

The chain recombines TRBV30 with TRBJ2-1; tentatively, D is TRBD1 (6 bases). Germline V gives CDR1 GTSNPN, CDR2 SVGIG (reference sequence). V lost 4 bases to trimming and J lost 10 bases, with 20 bases between them. This CDR3 comprises 14 residues. The CDR3 DNA is TGTGCCTGGACCTTAGGGGACCCCAGGGGAGAGCAGTTCTTC. It codes for CAWTLGDPRGEQFF. The entire variable domain, with the rest obtained from reference TRBV30 and TRBJ2-1, is as follows: SQTIHQWPATLVQPVGSPLSLECTVEGTSNPNLYWYRQAAGRGLQLLFYSVGIGQISSEVPQNLSASRPQDRQFILSSKKLLLSDSGFYLCAWTLGDPRGEQFFGPGTRLTVL.

This chain links TRBV4-1 with TRBJ2-1; the D call may be TRBD1 or TRBD2 (6 bases each). CDR3 size: 16 residues. The germline gives CDR1 MGHRA, CDR2 YSYEKL. V lost 0 bases to trimming and J lost 7 bases, with 16 bases between them. CDR3 nucleotide sequence: TGCGCCAGCAGCCAAGATCGTGGGGGGCCAAATAATGAGCAGTTCTTC. Amino acid sequence: CASSQDRGGPNNEQFF.

The chain links TRBV2 to TRBJ2-7, with 11 bases that match TRBD2. This CDR3 contains 14 residues. The trim removed 4 bases at V and 7 bases at J, leaving 6 bases unmatched. CDR1 is SNHLY and CDR2 is FYNNEI in the germline V gene. For the CDR3, the DNA is TGTGCCAGCAGTGGGGCTAGCGGGGGGCTTGAGCAGTACTTC. Translated, it gives CASSGASGGLEQYF.

V gene TRBV19 combines with J gene TRBJ2-1; maybe TRBD2 (6 bases). Per the germline V gene, CDR1 is LNHDA and CDR2 is SQIVND (reference sequence). The CDR3 loop spans 15 amino acids. V was clipped by 6 bases and J by 0 bases, with 12 bases between them. This CDR3 is CASREGLNSYNEQFF. In DNA, the CDR3 is TGTGCCAGTAGGGAGGGACTTAACTCCTACAATGAGCAGTTCTTC.

V is TRBV7-9 and J is TRBJ2-1; D is possibly TRBD2 (7 bases). CDR3 length: 15 residues. Trimming cost V 5 bases and J 4 bases, with 15 bases left between them. The germline gives CDR1 SEHNR, CDR2 FQNEAQ (reference sequence). The CDR3 region has the DNA TGTGCCAGCAGCCCCCGGGGGGCAGCTTACAATGAGCAGTTCTTC. This sequence encodes CASSPRGAAYNEQFF.

This chain uses TRBV5-1 with TRBJ1-3; the D is unclear. V gave up 0 bases and J gave up 1 base, with 8 bases separating them. This CDR3 has 15 residues. Germline V CDR1 and CDR2: SGHRS, YFSETQ. CDR3 nucleotides: TGCGCCAGCAGCTTGGAGGCCAGATCTGGAAACACCATATATTTT. Its translation: CASSLEARSGNTIYF.

The chain has TRBV3-1 (or the pseudogene TRBV3-2) and TRBJ1-1; D remains ambiguous. Trimming cost V 1 base and J 5 bases, with 17 bases left between them. From germline, CDR1 is LGHDT and CDR2 YNNKEL (reference sequence). The CDR3 consists of 16 residues. CDR3 sequence: CASSQGGKMASTEAFF. CDR3 coding DNA: TGTGCCAGCAGCCAAGGTGGTAAGATGGCGAGTACTGAAGCTTTCTTT.

The table lists this clone with a few counts. V and J are TRBV4-1 and TRBJ2-1; D may be TRBD1 (6 bases). The CDR3 length is 15 residues. The V gene lost 7 bases and the J gene lost 5 bases, with 18 bases spanning the gap. From germline, CDR1 is MGHRA and CDR2 YSYEKL. As DNA, the CDR3 is TGCGCCAGCACCCCAGAGGGGGATAGCGACAATGAGCAGTTCTTC. Translated: CASTPEGDSDNEQFF.

V is TRBV11-2 and J is TRBJ2-1; 9 bases map to TRBD2. This CDR3 has 15 residues. Germline V lookup: CDR1 SGHAT, CDR2 FQNNGV. The J segment lost 9 bases and the V segment lost 0 bases, leaving 6 bases of the junction unmatched. The DNA of the CDR3 is TGTGCCAGCAGCTTAGAAGCGGGGGGCCGCGGTGAGCAGTTCTTC. Protein product: CASSLEAGGRGEQFF. Filled out from reference TRBV11-2 and TRBJ2-1, the complete variable domain reads EAGVAQSPRYKIIEKRQSVAFWCNPISGHATLYWYQQILGQGPKLLIQFQNNGVVDDSQLPKDRFSAERLKGVDSTLKIQPAKLEDSAVYLCASSLEAGGRGEQFFGPGTRLTVL.

The gene calls are TRBV6-4 and TRBJ1-1; a possible D gene is TRBD1 (5 bases). Trimming stripped 4 bases from V and 2 bases from J, with 11 bases between. Germline V gives CDR1 MRHNA, CDR2 SNTAGT. The CDR3 consists of 14 residues. The CDR3 loop reads CASSARVGNTEAFF. As DNA, the CDR3 is TGTGCCAGCAGTGCCAGGGTGGGTAACACTGAAGCTTTCTTT.

The chain joins TRBV4-2 to TRBJ2-7, with D possibly being TRBD2 (5 bases). Between the trimmed V and J ends, which lost 0 bases and 5 bases, there was a span of 14 bases. Germline V lookup: CDR1 LGHNA, CDR2 YNFKEQ. The length of the CDR3 is 15 residues. In nucleotides, the CDR3 is TGTGCCAGCAGCCAAGATCACACGGCGAGGGACGAGCAGTACTTC. It yields the protein CASSQDHTARDEQYF.

This chain links TRBV6-5 with TRBJ2-3; a weak D match, TRBD2 (6 bases). This CDR3 contains 15 residues. Germline V gives CDR1 MNHEY, CDR2 SVGAGI. Trimming pared 5 bases from V and 2 bases from J, leaving 14 bases between. CDR3 nucleotide sequence: TGTGCCAGCAGTACCACCGGGGACTTCACAGATACGCAGTATTTT. Translated, it gives CASSTTGDFTDTQYF.

The gene calls are TRBV6-5 and TRBJ1-3; no definite D call. Trimming removed 4 bases at V and 2 bases at J, with 6 bases between. The germline V gene encodes CDR1 MNHEY and CDR2 SVGAGI. The CDR3 totals 13 residues. For the CDR3, the DNA is TGTGCCAGCAGTTTCTCGCCTGGAAACACCATATATTTT. This codes for CASSFSPGNTIYF.

The chain is built from TRBV9 and TRBJ2-1, with a possible D match to TRBD2 (5 bases). The V and J ends lost 0 bases and 8 bases respectively, with 12 bases between them. The CDR3 has 14 amino acids. CDR1 is SGDLS and CDR2 is YYNGEE in the germline V gene. CDR3 sequence: CASSVASVRDEQFF. The DNA for the CDR3 is TGTGCCAGCAGCGTAGCTTCGGTGAGGGATGAGCAGTTCTTC.